A single T cell receptor (beta chain) is shown here with its context. Only in-frame clones appear in the TCRdb table, and some are missing; sequencing was by immunoSEQ multiplex PCR. The sample yields about 280,000 clones, 75% to 85% seen once. The data belong to a study of blood T cell repertoires in COVID-19. Study in general: The study drew acute and convalescent COVID-19 samples from the United States, Italy and Spain. T cells, B-cell-depleted T cells, or PBMCs provided the cDNA or gDNA that served as material.

In germline, CDR1 is MNHEY, CDR2 SMNVEV (reference sequence). V lost 6 bases and J lost 6; bases outside the gene matches: 1. The CDR3 contains 12 residues. The specimen was peripheral blood. This TCR derives from a man aged 50 to 59 with active or convalescent COVID-19. V gene TRBV27 combines with J gene TRBJ2-2; the match to TRBD1 covers 7 bases. The DNA of the CDR3 is TGTGCCAGCAGAGACAGGGCCGGGGAGCTGTTTTTT. Its protein product is CASRDRAGELFF.